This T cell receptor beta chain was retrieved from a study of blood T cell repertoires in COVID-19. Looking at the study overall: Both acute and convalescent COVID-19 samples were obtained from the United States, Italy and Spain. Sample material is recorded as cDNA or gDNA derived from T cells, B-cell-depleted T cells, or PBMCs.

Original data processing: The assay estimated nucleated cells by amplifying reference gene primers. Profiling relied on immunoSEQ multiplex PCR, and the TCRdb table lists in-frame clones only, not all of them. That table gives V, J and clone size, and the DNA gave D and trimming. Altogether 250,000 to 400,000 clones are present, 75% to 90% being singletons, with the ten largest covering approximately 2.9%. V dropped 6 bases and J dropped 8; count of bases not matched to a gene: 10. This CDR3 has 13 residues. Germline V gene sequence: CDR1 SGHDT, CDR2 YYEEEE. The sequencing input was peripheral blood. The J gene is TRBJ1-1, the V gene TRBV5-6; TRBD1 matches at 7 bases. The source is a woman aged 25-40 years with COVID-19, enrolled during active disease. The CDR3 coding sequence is TGTGCCAGCAACCTTCACAGGGGCGCGGAAGCTTTCTTT. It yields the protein CASNLHRGAEAFF.